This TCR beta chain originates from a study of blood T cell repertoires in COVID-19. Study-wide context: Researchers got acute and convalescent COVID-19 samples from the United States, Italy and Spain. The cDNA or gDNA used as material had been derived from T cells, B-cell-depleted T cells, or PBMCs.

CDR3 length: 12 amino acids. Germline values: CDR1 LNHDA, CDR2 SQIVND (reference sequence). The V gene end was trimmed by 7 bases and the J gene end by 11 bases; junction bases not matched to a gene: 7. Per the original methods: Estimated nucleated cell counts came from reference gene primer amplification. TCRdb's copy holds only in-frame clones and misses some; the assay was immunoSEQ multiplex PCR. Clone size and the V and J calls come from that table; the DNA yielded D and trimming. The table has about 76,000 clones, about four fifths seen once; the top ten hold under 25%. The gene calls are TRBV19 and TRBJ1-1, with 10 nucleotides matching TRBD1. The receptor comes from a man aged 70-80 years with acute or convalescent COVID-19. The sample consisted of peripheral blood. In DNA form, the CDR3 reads TGTGCCAGTATTCCCGGGACAGGGGCTGCTTTCTTT. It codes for CASIPGTGAAFF.